The 16 T cell receptor beta chains reported below all come from one sample, sequenced in a study of T-cell reconstitution after alpha-beta-depleted transplantation in children. Unique molecular identifiers were used to barcode this TCRbeta library. TCRdb re-analysed the PCR reads in MiXCR, keeping a single row per CDR3 protein. The sample lists 600,000 to 700,000 distinct CDR3 sequences; roughly 15% were seen once. The source material was PBMCs from the stem cell graft donor, sampled from the stem cell graft. These receptor sequences come from a human donor who donated a stem cell graft to a child with acute myeloid leukemia.

The chain employs TRBV7-2 and TRBJ2-3; TRBD1 matches at 7 bases. Germline-derived CDR1 and CDR2 are SGHTA and FQGNSA. This CDR3 has 15 amino acids. Losses at the gene ends were 5 bases for V and 6 bases for J; bases not matched to a gene: 11. Written as DNA, the CDR3 is TGTGCCAGCAGCCGGAGACAGGGCGTTTACGATACGCAGTATTTT. Protein sequence: CASSRRQGVYDTQYF.

The chain couples TRBV7-2 to TRBJ2-5; 8 bases map to TRBD1. This CDR3 spans 15 amino acids. CDR1 is SGHTA and CDR2 is FQGNSA in the germline V gene. V lost 4 bases, J lost 1 base, and 5 bases stayed unmatched. The CDR3 region is CASSSLGTGQETQYF. The CDR3 region has the DNA TGTGCCAGCAGCTCCCTGGGGACAGGCCAAGAGACCCAGTACTTC.

This chain links TRBV28 with TRBJ1-6; D unclear. Trimming cost V 6 bases and J 9 bases, with 9 bases left between them. CDR3 length: 12 amino acids. Per the germline V gene, CDR1 is MDHEN and CDR2 is SYDVKM. The CDR3 sequence is CASSEGPSPLHF. Here the CDR3 DNA reads TGTGCCAGCAGCGAAGGGCCTTCACCCCTCCACTTT.

With respect to this clonotype: Just one base apart from a much larger clone, this may be a read error. The chain employs TRBV12-3 or TRBV12-4 and TRBJ1-1; D remains ambiguous. The CDR3 runs 13 residues. The V end lost 7 bases, the J end lost 1 base, and 10 bases lay between the germline ends. The CDR3 loop reads CASTLGRNTEAFF. The CDR3 coding sequence is TGTGCCAGCACTCTGGGGAGGAACACTGAAGCTTTCTTT.

This clonotype was counted at least ten times. V gene TRBV5-6 combines with J gene TRBJ1-1, with D perhaps matching TRBD1 (6 bases). Germline lookup yields CDR1 SGHDT and CDR2 YYEEEE. The CDR3 is 15 residues long. Trimming removed 4 bases at V and 5 bases at J, with 18 bases between. CDR3 nucleotides: TGTGCCAGCAGCCTGGGGGTCAGGGGTGATACTGAAGCTTTCTTT. It yields the protein CASSLGVRGDTEAFF.

The V and J genes are TRBV11-1 and TRBJ1-1; D might be TRBD1 (5 bases). In germline, CDR1 is SGHAT, CDR2 FQDESV (reference sequence). The CDR3 is 18 amino acids. Trimming removed 0 bases from V and 0 bases from J, with 17 bases in between. The CDR3 loop reads CASSLAPGGYDVNTEAFF. The CDR3 DNA follows: TGTGCCAGCAGCTTAGCCCCTGGGGGGTATGATGTGAACACTGAAGCTTTCTTT.

The rearrangement joins TRBV18 to TRBJ2-1, with 12 bases aligning to TRBD2. The germline V gene has CDR1 KGHSH and CDR2 LQKENI. Trimming took 1 base from V and 7 from J; bases not matched to a gene: 5. The CDR3 consists of 16 residues. DNA of the CDR3: TGTGCCAGCTCACCACGGTGGACTAGCGGGGTGAATGAGCAGTTCTTC. Amino acids: CASSPRWTSGVNEQFF.

The sample holds many counts of this clonotype. This chain links TRBV7-9 with TRBJ2-7; D unresolved. V lost 0 bases, J lost 3 bases, and 9 bases lay in between. Germline V gene lookup returns CDR1 SEHNR and CDR2 FQNEAQ (reference sequence). The CDR3 extends over 14 amino acids. The CDR3 sequence is CASSLAGRSYEQYV. In DNA form, the CDR3 reads TGTGCCAGCAGCTTAGCCGGACGGAGCTACGAGCAGTACGTC.

This clonotype came up many times. CDR3 sequence reads: CAISLSSSYEQYF. CDR3 nucleotides: TGTGCCATCAGTCTTTCAAGCTCCTACGAGCAGTACTTC. V and J are TRBV10-3 and TRBJ2-7; no definite D call. The CDR3 totals 13 residues. Trimming removed 5 bases at V and 0 bases at J, with 8 bases between. The germline gives CDR1 ENHRY, CDR2 SYGVKD.

Ten or more counts support this clonotype. J is TRBJ2-3 and V is TRBV29-1; 10 bases map to TRBD2. Germline V lookup: CDR1 SQVTM, CDR2 ANQGSEA. The CDR3 has 15 amino acids. J lost 2 bases, V lost 5 bases, and 7 bases had no gene match. The CDR3 DNA reads as TGCAGCGTTCCTTATAGCGGGGGGACCACAGATACGCAGTATTTT. This encodes CSVPYSGGTTDTQYF.

This clonotype was seen ten or more times. The chain joins TRBV20-1 to TRBJ1-2, with no clear D. The CDR3 is made up of 16 amino acids. The germline V and J ends were trimmed by 2 bases and 1 base, with 17 bases remaining between them. Germline lookup yields CDR1 DFQATT and CDR2 SNEGSKA (reference sequence). This CDR3 is CSARMAGQESNYGYTF. DNA for the CDR3: TGCAGTGCTAGAATGGCTGGGCAGGAAAGTAACTATGGCTACACCTTC.

The V call is TRBV18, the J call TRBJ2-7; unclear D gene. V shed 2 bases and J shed 2 bases, with 10 bases lying between them. Germline V gene lookup returns CDR1 KGHSH and CDR2 LQKENI. This CDR3 spans 14 amino acids. CDR3 loop: CASSPSRHPYEQYV. Here the CDR3 DNA reads TGTGCCAGCTCACCATCCAGGCACCCCTACGAGCAGTACGTC.

Only a few counts were recorded for this clonotype. The chain links TRBV27 to TRBJ1-2, with 8 bases matching TRBD1. CDR3 length equals 12 residues. Unmatched junction bases numbered 4, after V lost 5 bases and J lost 8 bases. The V gene's germline CDR1 is MNHEY and CDR2 SMNVEV (reference sequence). CDR3 sequence (DNA): TGTGCCAGCAGTAAACGGACAGGGGGCTACACCTTC. Protein product: CASSKRTGGYTF.

This clonotype was recorded many times. The chain joins TRBV20-1 to TRBJ2-7; 7 bases match TRBD1. From germline, CDR1 is DFQATT and CDR2 SNEGSKA (reference sequence). V lost 0 bases, J lost 4 bases, and 3 bases stayed unmatched. This CDR3 is 13 amino acids long. The CDR3 coding sequence is TGCAGTGCTAGAGATGGGGACAGATACGAGCAGTACGTC. It codes for CSARDGDRYEQYV.

This clonotype was found a few times. The genes are TRBV12-3 or TRBV12-4 and TRBJ1-4; D is unresolved. V shed 1 base and J shed 14 bases, with 14 bases lying between them. The CDR3 has 13 amino acids. The CDR3 DNA reads TGTGCCAGCAGTTTAGTGCTTGGGATCGGGCTGTTTTTT. It codes for CASSLVLGIGLFF.

This clonotype was recorded many times. The V and J genes are TRBV10-3 and TRBJ2-5, with D perhaps TRBD2 (5 bases). CDR1 and CDR2 (germline): ENHRY, SYGVKD. The V gene lost 4 bases and the J gene lost 3 bases, with 18 bases spanning the gap. The CDR3 is 16 residues long. CDR3 bases: TGTGCCATCAGTGCGGCTAGCTTGGGTCCCAAAGAGACCCAGTACTTC. Its translation is CAISAASLGPKETQYF.